Described below is a single T cell receptor (beta chain) sequence and its context. The data were taken from a study of PD-1 blockade in classical Hodgkin lymphoma. There are 15 residues in the CDR3. V shed 2 bases, J shed 0 bases, and the junction held 3 bases outside the gene matches. Looked up from germline, CDR1 is SGHRS and CDR2 is YFSETQ. Following autologous stem cell transplantation, relapse occurred in every patient, and exposure to brentuximab vedotin varied. The assay was immunoSEQ multiplex PCR, and TCRdb's table has in-frame clones only and misses some. In the table there are approximately 51,000 clones, approximately 73% of which are singletons.

The V gene is TRBV5-1, the J gene TRBJ2-3, with 7 bases that match TRBD2. This sample comprised peripheral blood mononuclear cells (PBMCs), obtained before the second cycle of nivolumab. This TCR was sampled from a human donor with classical Hodgkin lymphoma. DNA of the CDR3: TGCGCCAGCAGCTTACAGCGGGGAAGCACAGATACGCAGTATTTT. Translation gives CASSLQRGSTDTQYF.